This T cell receptor (beta chain) appears in the sequencing data of a study of shared clonotypes between healthy human individuals. Study context: Per donor, CD8 memory used one plate, CD8 naive used two, CD4 memory used three and CD4 naive used three.

This CDR3 spans 16 amino acids. V lost 4 bases, J lost 0 bases, and 15 bases lay in between. The V gene's germline CDR1 is SNHLY and CDR2 FYNNEI. Each replicate PCR on the sorted subsets used roughly 200 ng DNA (about 30,000 T cell genomes). Generated by immunoSEQ multiplex PCR, the TCRdb table keeps only in-frame clones and is missing some. Of about 1.5 million clones listed, approximately 98% are singletons. As for this clone: As yet, its antigen is unknown.

General study points: On the whole, naive subsets had larger estimated richness than memory subsets had. Rarefaction showed that sequencing of sorted subsets was incomplete (despite large depth).

The V call is TRBV2, the J call TRBJ1-1; D call uncertain. The sample comprised naive CD4+ T cells sorted from blood. Indicated subset: CD45RA+ positively selected. This TCR was sampled from a man aged 30 to 39 in good health. The CDR3 reads CASSVLGTAVNTEAFF. CDR3 DNA sequence: TGTGCCAGCAGTGTTTTGGGTACGGCGGTGAACACTGAAGCTTTCTTT.